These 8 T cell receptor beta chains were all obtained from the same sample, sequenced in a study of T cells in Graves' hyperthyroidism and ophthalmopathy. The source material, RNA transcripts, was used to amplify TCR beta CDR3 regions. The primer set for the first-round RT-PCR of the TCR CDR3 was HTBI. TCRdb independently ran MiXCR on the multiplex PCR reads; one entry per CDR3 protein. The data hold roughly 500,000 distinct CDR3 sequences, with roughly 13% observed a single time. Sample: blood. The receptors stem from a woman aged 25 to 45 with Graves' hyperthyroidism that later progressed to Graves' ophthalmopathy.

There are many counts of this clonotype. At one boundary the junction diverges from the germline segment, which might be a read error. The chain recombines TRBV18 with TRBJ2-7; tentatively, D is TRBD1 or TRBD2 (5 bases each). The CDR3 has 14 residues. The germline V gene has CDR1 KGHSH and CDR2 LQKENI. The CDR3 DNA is TGTGCCAGCTCACCACCGGGACGTACCTACGGGCAGTACTTC. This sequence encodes CASSPPGRTYGQYF.

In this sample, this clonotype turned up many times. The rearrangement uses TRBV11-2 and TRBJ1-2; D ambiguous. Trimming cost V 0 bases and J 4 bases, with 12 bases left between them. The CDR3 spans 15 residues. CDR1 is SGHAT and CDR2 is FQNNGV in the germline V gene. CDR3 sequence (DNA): TGTGCCAGCAGCTTAGATAGTACGACGGGCTATGGCTACACCTTC. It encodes CASSLDSTTGYGYTF.

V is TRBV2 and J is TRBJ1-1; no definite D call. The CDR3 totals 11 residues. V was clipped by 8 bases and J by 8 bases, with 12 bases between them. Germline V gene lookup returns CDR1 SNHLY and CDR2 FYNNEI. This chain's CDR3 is CASAKRLEAFF. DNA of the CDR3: TGTGCCAGCGCCAAGCGGTTGGAAGCTTTCTTT.

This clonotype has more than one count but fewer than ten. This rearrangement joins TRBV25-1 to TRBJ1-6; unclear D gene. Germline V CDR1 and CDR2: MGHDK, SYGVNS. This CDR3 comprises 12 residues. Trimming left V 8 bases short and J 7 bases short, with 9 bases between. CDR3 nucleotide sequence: TGTGCCAGCGACGGGCGGAATTCACCCCTCCACTTT. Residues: CASDGRNSPLHF.

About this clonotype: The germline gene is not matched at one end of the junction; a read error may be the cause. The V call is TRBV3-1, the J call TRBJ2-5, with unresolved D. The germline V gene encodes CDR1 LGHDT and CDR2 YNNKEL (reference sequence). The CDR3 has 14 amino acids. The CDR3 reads CASSRWAGYETRYF. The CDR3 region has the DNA TGTGCCAGCAGCCGTTGGGCCGGGTACGAGACCCGGTACTTC.

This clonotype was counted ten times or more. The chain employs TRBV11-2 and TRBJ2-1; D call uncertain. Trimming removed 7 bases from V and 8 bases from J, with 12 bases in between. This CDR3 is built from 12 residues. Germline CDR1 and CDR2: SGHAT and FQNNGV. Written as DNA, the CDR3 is TGTGCCAGCACCCGTAGACGTGATGAGCAGTTCTTC. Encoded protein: CASTRRRDEQFF. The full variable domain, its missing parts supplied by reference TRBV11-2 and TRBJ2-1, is EAGVAQSPRYKIIEKRQSVAFWCNPISGHATLYWYQQILGQGPKLLIQFQNNGVVDDSQLPKDRFSAERLKGVDSTLKIQPAKLEDSAVYLCASTRRRDEQFFGPGTRLTVL.

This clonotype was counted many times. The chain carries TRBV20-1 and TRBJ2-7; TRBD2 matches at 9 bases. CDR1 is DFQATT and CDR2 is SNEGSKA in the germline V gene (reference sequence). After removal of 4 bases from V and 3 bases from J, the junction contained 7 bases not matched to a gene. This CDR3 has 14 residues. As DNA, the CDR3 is TGCAGTGCTAAGAGAGGAGCGGGAGGCTACGAGCAGTACTTC. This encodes CSAKRGAGGYEQYF.

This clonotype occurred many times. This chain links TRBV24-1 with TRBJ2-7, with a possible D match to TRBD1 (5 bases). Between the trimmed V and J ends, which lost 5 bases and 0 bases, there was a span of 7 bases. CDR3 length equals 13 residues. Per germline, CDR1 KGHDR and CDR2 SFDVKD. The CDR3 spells CATSGGASYEQYF. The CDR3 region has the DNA TGTGCCACCAGTGGTGGGGCCTCCTACGAGCAGTACTTC.